This T cell receptor beta chain is from a study of follicular helper T cells after annual influenza vaccination. TCRdb's copy holds only in-frame clones and misses some; the assay was immunoSEQ multiplex PCR. The table has more than 7,000 clones, 83% seen once. The length of the CDR3 is 16 residues. V was clipped by 1 base and J by 5 bases; unmatched bases: 6. CDR1 is SGHTA and CDR2 is FQGNSA in the germline V gene. The time point here: 2013-2014 season, 7 days after vaccination. Non-naive CD4+CXCR5+PD-1+ cTfh were sorted into ICOS+CD38+ and ICOS-CD38- fractions. This clone was seen only a few times. Material: CXCR5+ CD38- circulating T follicular helper cells from blood, obtained 7 days after influenza vaccination. Subset defined: circulating Tfh, non-naive CD4+CXCR5+PD-1+ (ICOS+CD38+ or ICOS-CD38-). The receptor comes from an adult who received the influenza vaccine. The chain has TRBV7-2 and TRBJ2-7; TRBD1 matches 12 bases. The CDR3 DNA sequence: TGTGCCAGCAGCTTAGAGGGGACAGGGGGCAGGCACGAGCAGTACTTC. This encodes CASSLEGTGGRHEQYF. Complete variable domain (other parts from reference TRBV7-2 and TRBJ2-7): GAGVSQSPSNKVTEKGKDVELRCDPISGHTALYWYRQSLGQGLEFLIYFQGNSAPDKSGLPSDRFSAERTGGSVSTLTIQRTQQEDSAVYLCASSLEGTGGRHEQYFGPGTRLTVT.